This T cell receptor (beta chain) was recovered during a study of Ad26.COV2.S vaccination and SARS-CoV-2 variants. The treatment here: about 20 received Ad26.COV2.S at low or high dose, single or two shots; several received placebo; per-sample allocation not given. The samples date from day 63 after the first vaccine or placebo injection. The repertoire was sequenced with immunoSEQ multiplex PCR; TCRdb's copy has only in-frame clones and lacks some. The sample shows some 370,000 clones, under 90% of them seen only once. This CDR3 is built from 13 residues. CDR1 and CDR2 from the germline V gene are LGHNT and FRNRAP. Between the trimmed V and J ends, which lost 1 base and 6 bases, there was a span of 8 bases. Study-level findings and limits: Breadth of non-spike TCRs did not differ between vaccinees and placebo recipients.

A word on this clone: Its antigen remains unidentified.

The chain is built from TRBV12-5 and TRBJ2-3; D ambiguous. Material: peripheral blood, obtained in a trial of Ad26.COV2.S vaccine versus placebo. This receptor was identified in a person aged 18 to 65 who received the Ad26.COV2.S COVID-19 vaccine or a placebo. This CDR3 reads CASGLDALDTQYF. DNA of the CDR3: TGTGCTAGTGGTTTGGATGCTCTGGATACGCAGTATTTT. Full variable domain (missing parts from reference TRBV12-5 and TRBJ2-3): DARVTQTPRHKVTEMGQEVTMRCQPILGHNTVFWYRQTMMQGLELLAYFRNRAPLDDSGMPKDRFSAEMPDATLATLKIQPSEPRDSAVYFCASGLDALDTQYFGPGTRLTVL.